This T cell receptor (beta chain) originates from a study of blood T cell repertoires in COVID-19. Measured with immunoSEQ multiplex PCR; TCRdb has only the in-frame clones, and not every one. The sample holds over 85,000 clones, about 83% seen once. Germline-derived CDR1 and CDR2 are MNHEY and SMNVEV (reference sequence). This CDR3 comprises 16 residues. J lost 5 bases, V lost 6 bases, and 14 bases had no gene match. This clone has just a few counts. The rearrangement joins TRBV27 to TRBJ2-7, with TRBD1 matching over 9 bases. The receptor was derived from a human donor in a cohort sampled during active COVID-19. Input material: peripheral blood. This CDR3 is CASRADAGQGRHEQYF. DNA for the CDR3: TGTGCCAGCAGGGCGGACGCCGGACAGGGGAGGCACGAGCAGTACTTC.